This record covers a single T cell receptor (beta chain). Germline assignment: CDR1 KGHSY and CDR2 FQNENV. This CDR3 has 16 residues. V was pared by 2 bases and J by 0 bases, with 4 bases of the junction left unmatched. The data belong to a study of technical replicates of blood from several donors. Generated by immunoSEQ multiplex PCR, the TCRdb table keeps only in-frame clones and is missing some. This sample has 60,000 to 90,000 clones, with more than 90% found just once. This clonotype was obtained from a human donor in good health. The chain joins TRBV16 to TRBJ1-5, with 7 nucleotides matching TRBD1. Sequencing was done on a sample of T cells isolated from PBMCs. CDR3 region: CASSQEGAYSNQPQHF. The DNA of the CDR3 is TGTGCCAGCAGCCAAGAGGGGGCCTATAGCAATCAGCCCCAGCATTTT.